Sequencing of this T cell receptor beta chain was carried out in a study of cytomegalovirus exposure and HLA in healthy donors. Findings of the study overall: Cytomegalovirus-associated TCR beta chains were listed, numbering some 150. A missense variant in DCLRE1C was later tied to TCR beta V- and J-gene trimming.

The PCR employed 60 Vbeta primers together with 13 Jbeta primers. Sequencing was performed with immunoSEQ multiplex PCR; in TCRdb, only in-frame clones are kept and a portion is missing. The data contain about 120,000 clones, just under 75% of them singletons. The ends lost 3 bases at V and 7 bases at J; junction bases unmatched: 10. The CDR3 consists of 16 residues. Germline CDR1 reads KGHSH; CDR2 reads LQKENI. In the case of this clone: Its antigen remains unidentified.

This chain uses TRBV18 with TRBJ2-1, with 9 bases aligning to TRBD1. The TCR was taken from a human donor in good health. The source material was PBMCs. The CDR3 DNA reads as TGTGCCAGCTCACCCACTTCGGGACAGGGAGGTAATGAGCAGTTCTTC. Translation: CASSPTSGQGGNEQFF. Based on the CDR3 plus reference TRBV18 and TRBJ2-1, the full variable domain is NAGVMQNPRHLVRRRGQEARLRCSPMKGHSHVYWYRQLPEEGLKFMVYLQKENIIDESGMPKERFSAEFPKEGPSILRIQQVVRGDSAAYFCASSPTSGQGGNEQFFGPGTRLTVL.